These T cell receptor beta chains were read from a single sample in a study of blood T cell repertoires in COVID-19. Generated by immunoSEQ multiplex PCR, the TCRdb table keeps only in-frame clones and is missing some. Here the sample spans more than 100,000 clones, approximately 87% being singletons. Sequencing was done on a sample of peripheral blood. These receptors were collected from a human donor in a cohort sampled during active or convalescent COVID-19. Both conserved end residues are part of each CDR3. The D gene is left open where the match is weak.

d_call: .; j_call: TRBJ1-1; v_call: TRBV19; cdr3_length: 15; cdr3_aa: CASSAPGGQNTEAFF
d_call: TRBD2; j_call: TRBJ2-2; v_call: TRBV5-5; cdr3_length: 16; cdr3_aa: CASSFRLAGNTGELFF
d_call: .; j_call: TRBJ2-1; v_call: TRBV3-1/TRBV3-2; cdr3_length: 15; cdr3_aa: CASVEVRGGYNEQFF
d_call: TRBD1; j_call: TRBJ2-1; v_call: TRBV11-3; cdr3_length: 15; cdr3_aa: CASSLEGQVKDEQFF
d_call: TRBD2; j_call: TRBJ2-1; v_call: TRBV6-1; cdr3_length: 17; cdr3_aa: CASSVRLAGVTYNEQFF
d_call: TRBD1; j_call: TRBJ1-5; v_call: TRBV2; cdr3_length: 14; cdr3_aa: CASGPRGAHQPQHF
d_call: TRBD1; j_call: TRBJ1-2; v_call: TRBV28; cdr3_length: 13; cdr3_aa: CATSDRNSYGYTF
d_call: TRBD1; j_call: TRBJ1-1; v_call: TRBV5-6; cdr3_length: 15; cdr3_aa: CASSVGQGAWTEAFF
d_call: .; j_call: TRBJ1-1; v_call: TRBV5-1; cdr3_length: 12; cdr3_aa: CASREDRDEAFF
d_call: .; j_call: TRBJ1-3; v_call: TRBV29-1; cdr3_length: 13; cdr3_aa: CSVEIDSGNTIYF
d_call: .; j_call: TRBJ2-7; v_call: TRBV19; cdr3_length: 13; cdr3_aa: CASRSSKTYEQYF
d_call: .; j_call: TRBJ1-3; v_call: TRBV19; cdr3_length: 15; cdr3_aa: CASTQDSTNGNTIYF
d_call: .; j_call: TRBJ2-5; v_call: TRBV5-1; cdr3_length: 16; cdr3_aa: CASSLAGGGARETQYF
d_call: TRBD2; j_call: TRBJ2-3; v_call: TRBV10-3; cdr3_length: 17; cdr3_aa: CAISESRGTSGTDTQYF
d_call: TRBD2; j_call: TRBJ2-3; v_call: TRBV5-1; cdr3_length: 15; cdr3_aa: CASSWTSGGTDTQYF
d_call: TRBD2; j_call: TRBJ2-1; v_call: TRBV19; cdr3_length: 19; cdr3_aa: CASSIGWGNGGGSYNEQFF
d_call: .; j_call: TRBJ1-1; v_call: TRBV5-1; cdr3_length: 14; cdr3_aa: CASSLAQVSGVAFF
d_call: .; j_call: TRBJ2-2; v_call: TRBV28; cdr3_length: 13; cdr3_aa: CASSLLATGELFF
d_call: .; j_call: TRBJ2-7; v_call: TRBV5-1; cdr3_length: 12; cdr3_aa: CASRASSYEQYF
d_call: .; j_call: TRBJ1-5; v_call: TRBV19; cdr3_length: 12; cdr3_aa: CASSLIRGPQHF
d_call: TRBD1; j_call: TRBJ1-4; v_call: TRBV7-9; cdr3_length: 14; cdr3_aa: CASSMTGANEKLFF
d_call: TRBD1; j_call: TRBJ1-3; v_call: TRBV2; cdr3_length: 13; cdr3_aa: CASGTDYGNTIYF
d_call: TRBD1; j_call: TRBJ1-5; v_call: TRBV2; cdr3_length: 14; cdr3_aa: CASSGYRGTEPQHF
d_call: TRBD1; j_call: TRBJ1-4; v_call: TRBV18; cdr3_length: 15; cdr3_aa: CASSPRDSHNEKLFF
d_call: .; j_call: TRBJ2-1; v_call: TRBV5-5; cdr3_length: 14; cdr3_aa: CASSFRELSDEQFF
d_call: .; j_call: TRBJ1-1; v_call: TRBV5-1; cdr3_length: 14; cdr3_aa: CASSFEGMNTEAFF
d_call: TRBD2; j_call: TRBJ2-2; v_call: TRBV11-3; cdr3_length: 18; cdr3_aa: CASSLGGLGREESGELFF
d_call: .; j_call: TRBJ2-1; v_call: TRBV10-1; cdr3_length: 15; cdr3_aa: CASSDRTSSYNEQFF
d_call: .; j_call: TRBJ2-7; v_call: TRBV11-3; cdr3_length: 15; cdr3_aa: CASSLRAGLDYEQYF